A selection of T cell receptor beta chains follows, all from one sample in a study of T cells after yellow fever vaccination. TCRdb re-called the 5' RACE reads through MiXCR, storing one row per CDR3 protein. Of around 300,000 distinct CDR3 sequences in the sample, 3.5% to 5% are singletons; the top ten hold approximately 20%. Sequences were derived from PBMCs, sampled 15 days after the yellow fever booster vaccination. These TCRs come from a man aged 18 to 30 who received the YFV17D yellow fever vaccine. The CDR3 runs from the conserved cysteine through the conserved F or W. A D gene is named only where the DNA matches it firmly. Only part of the rows carry a size: once, few, many, or a class if the clone is expanded.

v_gene	len	d_gene	abundance	j_gene	CDR3aa	CDR3nt
TRBV12-3/TRBV12-4	14	NA	few	TRBJ1-5	CASSLSSENQPQHF	TGTGCCAGCAGTTTATCGTCAGAAAATCAGCCCCAGCATTTT
TRBV5-4	13	TRBD1	many	TRBJ1-1	CASTRDRSTEAFF	TGTGCCAGCACCCGGGACAGGTCGACTGAAGCTTTCTTT
TRBV6-6	13	NA	few	TRBJ1-4	CASGVGGGEKLFF	TGTGCCAGTGGCGTGGGTGGCGGTGAAAAACTGTTTTTT
TRBV12-3/TRBV12-4	13	NA	NA	TRBJ2-2	CASSLKVSGELFF	TGTGCCAGCAGTTTAAAAGTTAGCGGGGAGCTGTTTTTT
TRBV7-2	12	NA	many	TRBJ2-3	CASAGATDTQYF	TGTGCCAGCGCGGGGGCCACAGATACGCAGTATTTT
TRBV6-2/TRBV6-3	8	NA	few	TRBJ2-3	CASSLQYF	TGTGCCAGCAGTTTGCAGTATTTT
TRBV12-3/TRBV12-4	14	NA	many	TRBJ1-6	CASTQNSYNSPLHF	TGTGCCAGCACTCAGAACTCCTATAATTCACCCCTCCACTTT
TRBV4-3	13	NA	many	TRBJ1-6	CASSQEIPNPLHF	TGCGCCAGCAGCCAAGAGATTCCCAATCCCCTCCACTTT
TRBV20-1	16	TRBD1	NA	TRBJ1-5	CSARGTGGWSNQPQHF	TGCAGTGCTAGAGGGACAGGGGGTTGGAGCAATCAGCCCCAGCATTTT
TRBV7-2	15	NA	NA	TRBJ1-1	CASSLAGRATGEAFF	TGTGCCAGCAGCTTAGCCGGAAGGGCAACGGGTGAAGCTTTCTTT
TRBV7-3	13	NA	many	TRBJ2-3	CASRSDYTDTQYF	TGTGCCAGCAGGTCCGACTACACAGATACGCAGTATTTT
TRBV5-1	17	NA	NA	TRBJ2-5	CASSWLPGTAYQETQYF	TGCGCCAGCAGCTGGCTACCCGGGACGGCGTACCAAGAGACCCAGTACTTC
TRBV19	18	TRBD2	few	TRBJ2-1	CASRPPLAGGHSYNEQFF	TGTGCCAGTAGGCCGCCTCTAGCGGGGGGGCACTCCTACAATGAGCAGTTCTTC
TRBV9	15	TRBD1	NA	TRBJ2-1	CASSVGQGNYNEQFF	TGTGCCAGCAGCGTAGGACAGGGCAACTACAATGAGCAGTTCTTC
TRBV20-1	15	TRBD2	few	TRBJ2-3	CSALYQRGSTDTQYF	TGCAGTGCCCTTTACCAGCGGGGGAGCACAGATACGCAGTATTTT
TRBV4-1	15	NA	NA	TRBJ2-5	CASSQGSWGYETQYF	TGCGCCAGCAGCCAAGGGTCATGGGGCTACGAGACCCAGTACTTC
TRBV5-8	17	NA	many	TRBJ2-2	CASSPPRGTPFDGELFF	TGTGCCAGCAGCCCGCCTAGGGGGACACCGTTTGACGGGGAGCTGTTTTTT
TRBV5-6	13	TRBD1	many	TRBJ1-2	CASSLDRGQSYTF	TGTGCCAGCAGCTTGGACAGGGGGCAAAGCTACACCTTC
TRBV6-5	14	NA	NA	TRBJ2-3	CASSSYLNTDTQYF	TGTGCCAGCAGTTCCTATCTTAACACAGATACGCAGTATTTT
TRBV7-2	14	NA	many	TRBJ2-5	CASSRDSAQETQYF	TGTGCCAGCAGCAGAGACTCGGCGCAGGAGACCCAGTACTTC
TRBV6-6	17	NA	few	TRBJ2-1	CASSYTLVGGEYNEQFF	TGTGCCAGCAGTTACACGCTGGTTGGCGGAGAGTACAATGAGCAGTTCTTC